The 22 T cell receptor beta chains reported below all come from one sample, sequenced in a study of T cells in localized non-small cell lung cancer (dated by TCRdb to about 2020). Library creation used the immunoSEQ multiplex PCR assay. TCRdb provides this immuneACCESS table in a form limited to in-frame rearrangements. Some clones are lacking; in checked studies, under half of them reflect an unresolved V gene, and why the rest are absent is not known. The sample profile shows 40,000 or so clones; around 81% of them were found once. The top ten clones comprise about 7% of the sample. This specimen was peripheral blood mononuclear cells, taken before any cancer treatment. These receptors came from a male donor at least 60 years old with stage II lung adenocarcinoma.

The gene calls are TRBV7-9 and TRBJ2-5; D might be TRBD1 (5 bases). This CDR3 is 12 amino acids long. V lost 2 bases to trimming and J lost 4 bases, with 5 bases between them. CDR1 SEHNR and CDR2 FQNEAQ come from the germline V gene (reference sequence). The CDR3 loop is CASSLQGETQYF. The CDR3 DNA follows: TGTGCCAGCAGCTTACAGGGAGAGACCCAGTACTTC.

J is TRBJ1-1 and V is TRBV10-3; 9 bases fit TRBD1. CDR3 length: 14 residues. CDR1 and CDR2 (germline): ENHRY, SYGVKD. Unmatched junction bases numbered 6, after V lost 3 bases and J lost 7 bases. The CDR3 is CAISDNRGPNEAFF. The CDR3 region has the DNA TGTGCCATCAGTGATAACAGGGGGCCTAATGAAGCTTTCTTT.

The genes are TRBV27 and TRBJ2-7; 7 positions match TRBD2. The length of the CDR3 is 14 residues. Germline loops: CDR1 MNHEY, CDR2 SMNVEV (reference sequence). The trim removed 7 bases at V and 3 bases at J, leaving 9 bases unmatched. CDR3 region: CASMRRESNYEQYF. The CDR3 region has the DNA TGTGCCAGCATGAGGCGGGAGTCTAACTACGAGCAGTACTTC.

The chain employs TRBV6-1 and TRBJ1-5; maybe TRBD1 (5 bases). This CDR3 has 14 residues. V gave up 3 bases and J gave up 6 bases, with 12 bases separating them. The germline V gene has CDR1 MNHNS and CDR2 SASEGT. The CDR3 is CASSESGGFQPQHF. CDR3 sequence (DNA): TGTGCCAGCAGTGAGTCTGGGGGTTTTCAGCCCCAGCATTTT.

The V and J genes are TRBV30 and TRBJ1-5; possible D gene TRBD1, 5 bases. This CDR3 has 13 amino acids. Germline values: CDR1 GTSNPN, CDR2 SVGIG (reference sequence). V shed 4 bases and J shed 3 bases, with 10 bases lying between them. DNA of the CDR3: TGTGCCTGGACCCAGGGCAACAATCAGCCCCAGCATTTT. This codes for CAWTQGNNQPQHF.

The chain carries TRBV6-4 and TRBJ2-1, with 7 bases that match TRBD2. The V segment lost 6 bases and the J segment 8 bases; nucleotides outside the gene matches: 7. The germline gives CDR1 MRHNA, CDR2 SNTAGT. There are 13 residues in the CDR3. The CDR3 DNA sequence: TGTGCCAGCAGCTCTCAGCGGGGCGATGAGCAGTTCTTC. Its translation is CASSSQRGDEQFF.

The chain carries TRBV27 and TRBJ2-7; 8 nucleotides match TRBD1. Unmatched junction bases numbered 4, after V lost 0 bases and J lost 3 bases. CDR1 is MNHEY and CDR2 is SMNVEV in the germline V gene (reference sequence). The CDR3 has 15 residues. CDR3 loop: CASSLSQGARYEQYF. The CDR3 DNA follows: TGTGCCAGCAGTTTATCTCAGGGGGCGCGCTACGAGCAGTACTTC.

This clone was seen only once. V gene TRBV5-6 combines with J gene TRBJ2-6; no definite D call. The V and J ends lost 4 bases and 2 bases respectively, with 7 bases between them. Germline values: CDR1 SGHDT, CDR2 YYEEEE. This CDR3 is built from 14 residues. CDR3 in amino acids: CASSRKAGANVLTF. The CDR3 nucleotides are TGTGCCAGCAGCCGAAAAGCTGGGGCCAACGTCCTGACTTTC.

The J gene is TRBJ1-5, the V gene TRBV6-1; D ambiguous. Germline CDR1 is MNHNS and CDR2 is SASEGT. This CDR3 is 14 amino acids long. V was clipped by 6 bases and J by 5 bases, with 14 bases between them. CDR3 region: CASSLLRPDQPQHF. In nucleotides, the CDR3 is TGTGCCAGCAGCCTCCTTCGCCCCGATCAGCCCCAGCATTTT.

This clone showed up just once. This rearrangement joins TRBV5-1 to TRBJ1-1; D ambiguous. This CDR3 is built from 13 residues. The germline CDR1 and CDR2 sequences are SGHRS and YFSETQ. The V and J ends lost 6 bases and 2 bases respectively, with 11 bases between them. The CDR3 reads CASTPLTNTEAFF. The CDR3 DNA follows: TGCGCCAGCACCCCCCTAACTAACACTGAAGCTTTCTTT.

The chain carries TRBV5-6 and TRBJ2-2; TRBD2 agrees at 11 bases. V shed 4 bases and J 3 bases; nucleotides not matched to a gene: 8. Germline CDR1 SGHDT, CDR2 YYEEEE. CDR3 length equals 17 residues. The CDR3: CASSPAGTSGDTGELFF. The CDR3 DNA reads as TGTGCCAGCAGCCCGGCCGGGACTAGCGGAGACACCGGGGAGCTGTTTTTT.

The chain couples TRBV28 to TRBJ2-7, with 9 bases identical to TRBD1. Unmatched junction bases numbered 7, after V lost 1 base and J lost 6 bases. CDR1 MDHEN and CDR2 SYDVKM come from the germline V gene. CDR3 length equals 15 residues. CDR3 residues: CASSLSNTQGAEQYF. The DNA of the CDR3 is TGTGCCAGCAGTTTATCCAACACACAGGGGGCCGAGCAGTACTTC.

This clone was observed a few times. As DNA, the CDR3 is TGTGCCAGCATTAGAAGCAATCAGCCCCAGCATTTT. Amino acid sequence: CASIRSNQPQHF. The chain has TRBV28 and TRBJ1-5; D is undetermined. The V end was cut by 7 bases, the J end by 1 base, with 5 bases between. This CDR3 spans 12 amino acids. The V gene's germline CDR1 is MDHEN and CDR2 SYDVKM.

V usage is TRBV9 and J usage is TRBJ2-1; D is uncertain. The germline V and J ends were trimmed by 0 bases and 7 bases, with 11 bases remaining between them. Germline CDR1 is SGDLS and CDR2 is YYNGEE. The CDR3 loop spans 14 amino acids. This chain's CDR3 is CASSVGPSRNEQFF. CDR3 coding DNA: TGTGCCAGCAGCGTAGGACCCTCTCGGAATGAGCAGTTCTTC.

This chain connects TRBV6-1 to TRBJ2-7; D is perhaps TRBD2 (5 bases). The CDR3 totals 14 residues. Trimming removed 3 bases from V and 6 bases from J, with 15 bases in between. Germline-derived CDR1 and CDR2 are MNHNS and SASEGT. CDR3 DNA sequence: TGTGCCAGCAGTGAGGAACATAGCGTCCGCGAGCAGTACTTC. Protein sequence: CASSEEHSVREQYF.

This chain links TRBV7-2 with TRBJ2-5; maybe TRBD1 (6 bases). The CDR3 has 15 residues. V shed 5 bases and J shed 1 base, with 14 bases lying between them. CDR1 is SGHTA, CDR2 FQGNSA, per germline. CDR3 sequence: CASSQLQGIQETQYF. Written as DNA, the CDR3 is TGTGCCAGCAGCCAACTCCAGGGGATCCAAGAGACCCAGTACTTC.

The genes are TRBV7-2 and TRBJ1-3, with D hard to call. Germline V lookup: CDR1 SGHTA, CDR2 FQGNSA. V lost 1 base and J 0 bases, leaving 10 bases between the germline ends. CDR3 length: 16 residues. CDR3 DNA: TGTGCCAGCAGCTTAGAAATGATGCTCTCTGGAAACACCATATATTTT. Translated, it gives CASSLEMMLSGNTIYF.

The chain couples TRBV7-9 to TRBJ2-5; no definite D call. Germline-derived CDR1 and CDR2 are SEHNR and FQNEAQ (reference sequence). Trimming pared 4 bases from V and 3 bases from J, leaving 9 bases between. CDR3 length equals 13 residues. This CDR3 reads CASSYPSEETQYF. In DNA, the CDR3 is TGTGCCAGCAGCTACCCAAGCGAAGAGACCCAGTACTTC. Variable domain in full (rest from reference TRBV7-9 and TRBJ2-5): DTGVSQNPRHKITKRGQNVTFRCDPISEHNRLYWYRQTLGQGPEFLTYFQNEAQLEKSRLLSDRFSAERPKGSFSTLEIQRTEQGDSAMYLCASSYPSEETQYFGPGTRLLVL.

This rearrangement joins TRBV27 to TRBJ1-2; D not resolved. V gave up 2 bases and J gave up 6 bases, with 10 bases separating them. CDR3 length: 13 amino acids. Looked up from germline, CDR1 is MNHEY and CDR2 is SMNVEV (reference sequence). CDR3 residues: CASSLSRFHGYTF. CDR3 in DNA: TGTGCCAGCAGTTTAAGTCGGTTCCATGGCTACACCTTC.

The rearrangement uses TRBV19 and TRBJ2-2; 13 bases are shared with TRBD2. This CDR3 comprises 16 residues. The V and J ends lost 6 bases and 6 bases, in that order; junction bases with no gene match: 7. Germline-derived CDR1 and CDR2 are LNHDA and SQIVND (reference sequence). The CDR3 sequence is CASRDSGLAGPGELFF. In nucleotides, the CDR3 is TGTGCCAGTAGGGACTCGGGACTAGCGGGACCCGGGGAGCTGTTTTTT. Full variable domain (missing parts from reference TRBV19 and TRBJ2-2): DGGITQSPKYLFRKEGQNVTLSCEQNLNHDAMYWYRQDPGQGLRLIYYSQIVNDFQKGDIAEGYSVSREKKESFPLTVTSAQKNPTAFYLCASRDSGLAGPGELFFGEGSRLTVL.

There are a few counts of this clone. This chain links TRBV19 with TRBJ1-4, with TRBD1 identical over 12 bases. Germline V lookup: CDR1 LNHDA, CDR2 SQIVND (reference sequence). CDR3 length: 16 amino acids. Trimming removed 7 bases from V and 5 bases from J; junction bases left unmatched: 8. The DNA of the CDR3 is TGTGCCAGTACCGATGGGACAGGGGGCTTAAATGAAAAACTGTTTTTT. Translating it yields CASTDGTGGLNEKLFF.

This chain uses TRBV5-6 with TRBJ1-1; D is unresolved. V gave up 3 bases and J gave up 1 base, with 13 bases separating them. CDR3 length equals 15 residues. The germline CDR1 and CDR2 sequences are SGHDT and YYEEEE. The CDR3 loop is CASSWRSGGNTEAFF. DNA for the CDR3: TGTGCCAGCAGCTGGCGGTCGGGTGGGAACACTGAAGCTTTCTTT.